This paragraph covers one T cell receptor beta chain sequence. Its antigen remains unknown. It was with 60 Vbeta and 13 Jbeta primers that the PCR ran. The table came from immunoSEQ multiplex PCR; TCRdb's copy has only in-frame clones and leaves some out. This sample's clone table lists 150,000 to 200,000 clones. V lost 1 base, J lost 5 bases, and 4 bases stayed unmatched. Germline V lookup: CDR1 MDHEN, CDR2 SYDVKM. The CDR3 length is 15 residues. The data originate from a study of cytomegalovirus exposure and HLA in healthy donors. Study outcomes and limitations: Immune exposure was documented only through CMV serostatus. The authors enumerated over 150 TCR beta chains as linked to cytomegalovirus.

Unrecorded immune exposure was likely among donors, who were nominally healthy when sampled. The receptor comes from a man aged 25 to 40 in good health and CMV-seronegative. The chain employs TRBV28 and TRBJ2-2; 7 bases agree with TRBD2. Input material: PBMCs. The CDR3 is CASSLFQGGTGELFF. The CDR3 DNA reads as TGTGCCAGCAGTTTATTCCAGGGAGGGACCGGGGAGCTGTTTTTT.